This T cell receptor beta chain emerged from a study of T cell responses to AZD1222 COVID-19 vaccine (dated by TCRdb to 2020 to 2023). The study in broad terms: TCR sequencing covered 233 trial participants: 200 to 220 given two doses of AZD1222 and around 26 given two doses of MenACWY control vaccine. Trial participants were enrolled by age into 18-55, 56-69 and 70-plus year subgroups, with roughly 150, 30 and 60 TCR-sequenced participants respectively. Results and caveats for the whole study, not just this receptor: Reportedly, almost half of the unique spike-specific TCRs recognized epitopes lying outside the regions that are mutated in the B.1.351 and B.1.1.7 variants. The 56-69-year group was small, and its depth increase did not reach significance, likely because of low power. The whole spike protein was spanned by vaccine-associated CD4 TCRs, and dominant responses were seen in regions 160-218 and 743-854. Spike-specific TCR breadth and depth rose significantly after two AZD1222 doses compared with day 0 and with MenACWY recipients. No day 14 peak-response samples were available, so repertoires were characterized only after the peak T cell response. Participants were mostly white British and included more females than males, and it was suggested by the authors that clonal diversity may have been underestimated. Conclusions about previously exposed vaccinees are limited because only 5 or 6 AZD1222 recipients were SARS-CoV-2 seropositive at baseline.

CDR1 and CDR2 (MNHEY, SVGAGI) derive from the germline V gene. Measured from the cysteine to the phenylalanine, the CDR3 is 14 residues long. Left in the record is the CDR3 DNA by itself, 42 bases read in frame from the first base. Cut back by 6 bases and 0 bases, the V and J ends lie 9 bases apart. The CDR3 regions of human TCRbeta chains were analyzed by immunosequencing. As for the original processing: TCRs in the repertoires were matched against a reference library of SARS-CoV-2-specific TCRs that had been generated with the MIRA antigen-specificity platform. Breadth was defined as the fraction of unique TCRs that were SARS-CoV-2-associated. Depth was defined as the fraction of total T cells that were SARS-CoV-2-associated. Using the MIRA data, each spike-specific TCR was assigned both to the spike region to which the TCR was reactive and to a CD4 or CD8 class. Log10-transformed breadth and depth values were compared by one-way ANOVA with Sidak's multiple comparisons tests. Entries here come from immuneACCESS through TCRdb and include only in-frame sequences with V and J called. Some clones fail to appear in such tables; in the studies checked, an unresolved V gene covers under half of the shortfall, and the cause of the remainder is unknown. That table gives V, J and clone size, and the DNA gave D and trimming. Present in this sample are about 47,000 clones, approximately 79% of which were seen just once. Together, the top ten hold about 20% of the sample.

The time point label on this specimen signifies: baseline before first vaccination. The meaning of the sample's treatment or condition label: meningococcal conjugate vaccine given as trial control. Vaccinee samples were obtained from the UK trials COV001 and COV002, which included a single-blind randomized controlled phase 2/3 trial of AZD1222 (ChAdOx1 nCoV-19) in healthy adults. Trial participant PBMC samples were collected at day 0 and day 28 after the second dose for TCRbeta chain sequencing. Concerning this clone itself: Its binding antigen is unknown. Qualities for individual bases were not recorded, and no much larger clone is one base off.

Rearrangement joined TRBV6-5 to TRBJ1-3; perhaps TRBD1 is the D gene, with 5 bases matching. The source is an adult in good health. The specimen comprised peripheral blood, sampled on day 0 of MenACWY control vaccination. The nucleotide sequence is TGTGCCAGCAGGCCGACAGACTCTGGAAACACCATATATTTT. Translation gives CASRPTDSGNTIYF.